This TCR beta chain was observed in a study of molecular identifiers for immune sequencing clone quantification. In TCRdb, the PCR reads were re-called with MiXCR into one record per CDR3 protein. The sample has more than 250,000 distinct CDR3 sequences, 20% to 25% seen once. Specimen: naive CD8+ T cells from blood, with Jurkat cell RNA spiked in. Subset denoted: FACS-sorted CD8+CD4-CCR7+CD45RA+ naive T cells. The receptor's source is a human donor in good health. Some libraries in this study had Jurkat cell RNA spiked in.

CDR3 region: CASSMGGLAGVRSREDNEQFF. The CDR3 region has the DNA TGTGCCAGTAGTATGGGAGGGCTAGCGGGAGTGCGAAGTAGGGAAGACAATGAGCAGTTCTTC. The rearrangement joins TRBV19 to TRBJ2-1; 10 bases align to TRBD2. Germline values: CDR1 LNHDA, CDR2 SQIVND (reference sequence). CDR3 size: 21 residues. V lost 3 bases and J lost 5; bases outside the gene matches: 22.